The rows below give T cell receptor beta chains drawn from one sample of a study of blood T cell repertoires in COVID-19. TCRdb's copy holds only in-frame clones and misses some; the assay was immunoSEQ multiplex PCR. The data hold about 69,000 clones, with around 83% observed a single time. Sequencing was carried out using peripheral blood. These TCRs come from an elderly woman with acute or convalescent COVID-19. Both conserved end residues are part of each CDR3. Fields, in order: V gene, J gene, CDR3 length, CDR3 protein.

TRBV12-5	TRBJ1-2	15	CASGSAAPRAMGYTF
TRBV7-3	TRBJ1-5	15	CASSQSTGNNQPQHF
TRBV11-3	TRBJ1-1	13	CASSWDSHTEAFF
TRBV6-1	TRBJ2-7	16	CASSEVGRGSTYEQYF
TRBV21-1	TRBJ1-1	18	CASSTFRGRGLMNTEAFF
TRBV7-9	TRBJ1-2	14	CASSSGQGDYGYTF
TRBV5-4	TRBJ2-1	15	CASSLGQGSYNEQFF
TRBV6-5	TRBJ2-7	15	CASSYPMAGSYEQYF
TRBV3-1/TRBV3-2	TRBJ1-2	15	CASSQGSVTIYGYTF
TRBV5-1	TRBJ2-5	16	CASTWGPAGGQETQYF
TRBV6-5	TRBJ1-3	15	CASSRGDRVGNTIYF
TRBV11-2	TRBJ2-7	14	CASSLNRGQYEQYF
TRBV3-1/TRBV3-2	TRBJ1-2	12	CASSQAEGGYTF
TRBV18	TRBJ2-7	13	CASSPLGGDEQYF
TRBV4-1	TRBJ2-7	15	CASSLTSGETYEQYF
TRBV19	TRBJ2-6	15	CASSNRRAGANVLTF
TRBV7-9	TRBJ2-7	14	CASSLLQGNYEQYF
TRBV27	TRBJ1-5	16	CASSWARDRGRQPQHF
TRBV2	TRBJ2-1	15	CASTKETSSYNEQFF
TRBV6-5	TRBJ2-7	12	CATGTGLYEQYF
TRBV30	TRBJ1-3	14	CAWSVSQAGNTIYF
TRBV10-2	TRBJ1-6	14	CASRETGGDSPLHF
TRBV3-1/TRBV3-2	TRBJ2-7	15	CASSLGLGEFYEQYF
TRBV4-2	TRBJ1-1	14	CASSQARGGTEAFF
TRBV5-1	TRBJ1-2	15	CASSAPGQLNYGYTF
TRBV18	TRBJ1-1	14	CASSPGQKNTEAFF
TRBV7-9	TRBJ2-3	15	CASSLNGGATDTQYF
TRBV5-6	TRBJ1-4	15	CASSLRQGGHEKLFF
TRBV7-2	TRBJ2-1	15	CASSFTSGGYNEQFF
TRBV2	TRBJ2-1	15	CASIRLAGEYNEQFF
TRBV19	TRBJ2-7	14	CASSIRGQTTEQYF
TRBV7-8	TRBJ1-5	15	CASSLGDRGSQPQHF
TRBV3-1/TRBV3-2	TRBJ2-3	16	CASSPQRGGNTDTQYF
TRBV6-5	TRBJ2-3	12	CASHVSTDTQYF
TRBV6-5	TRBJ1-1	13	CASNMGEGAEAFF
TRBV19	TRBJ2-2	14	CASSPDRTRGELFF
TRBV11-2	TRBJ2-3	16	CASSPRTGGHTDTQYF
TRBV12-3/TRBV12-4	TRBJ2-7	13	CASSRDTGYEQYF
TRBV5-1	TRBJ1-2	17	CASTLQPRTVSIYGYTF
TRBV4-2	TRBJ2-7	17	CASSQADPGTSGYEQYF
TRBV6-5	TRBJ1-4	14	CATQKGATNEKLFF
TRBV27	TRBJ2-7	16	CASSSMLGQATYEQYF
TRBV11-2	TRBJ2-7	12	CASSDSYNEQYF
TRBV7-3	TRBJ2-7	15	CASSLTPGEFSEQYF
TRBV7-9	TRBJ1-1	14	CASSSQQGNTEAFF
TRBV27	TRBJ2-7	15	CASSLGGGIGYEQYF
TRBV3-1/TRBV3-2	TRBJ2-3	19	CASSQDTPGAGVLIDTQYF
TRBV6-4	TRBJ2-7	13	CASRGDCSYEQYF
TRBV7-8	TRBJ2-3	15	CASSLAGEGTDTQYF
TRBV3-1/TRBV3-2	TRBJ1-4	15	CASSPYRGTNEKLFF
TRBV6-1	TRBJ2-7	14	CASSEASSSYEQYF
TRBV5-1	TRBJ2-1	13	CASSVGGSYEQFF
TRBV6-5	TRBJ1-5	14	CASSPDDGGQPQHF
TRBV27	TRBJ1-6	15	CASSVTGQGYSPLHF
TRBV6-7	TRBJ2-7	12	CASSAGGVEQYF
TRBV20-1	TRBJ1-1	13	CSASQGRDTEAFF
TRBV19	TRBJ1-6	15	CASSPRTLYNSPLHF